This T cell receptor (beta chain) was identified in a study of blood T cell repertoires in COVID-19. Across the whole study: Samples taken during acute and convalescent COVID-19 were collected in the United States, Italy and Spain.

Looked up from germline, CDR1 is SEHNR and CDR2 is FQNEAQ (reference sequence). The ends were cut back, 3 bases at V and 6 bases at J, with 9 bases in the middle. The CDR3 is 13 residues long. Some clones are missing from TCRdb's copy, which holds only in-frame ones; the method was immunoSEQ multiplex PCR. The repertoire includes 380,000 or so clones, approximately 87% of them detected once, and 1% to 1.5% sits in the top ten. The sequencing sample was made of PBMCs or T cells enriched from blood (not recorded which). The chain employs TRBV7-9 and TRBJ2-1; maybe TRBD2 (5 bases). The source is a man between 25 and 39 years old who had recovered from COVID-19. The DNA of the CDR3 is TGTGCCAGCAGCTTGATAGGAGGCAATGAGCAGTTCTTC. Translating gives CASSLIGGNEQFF.